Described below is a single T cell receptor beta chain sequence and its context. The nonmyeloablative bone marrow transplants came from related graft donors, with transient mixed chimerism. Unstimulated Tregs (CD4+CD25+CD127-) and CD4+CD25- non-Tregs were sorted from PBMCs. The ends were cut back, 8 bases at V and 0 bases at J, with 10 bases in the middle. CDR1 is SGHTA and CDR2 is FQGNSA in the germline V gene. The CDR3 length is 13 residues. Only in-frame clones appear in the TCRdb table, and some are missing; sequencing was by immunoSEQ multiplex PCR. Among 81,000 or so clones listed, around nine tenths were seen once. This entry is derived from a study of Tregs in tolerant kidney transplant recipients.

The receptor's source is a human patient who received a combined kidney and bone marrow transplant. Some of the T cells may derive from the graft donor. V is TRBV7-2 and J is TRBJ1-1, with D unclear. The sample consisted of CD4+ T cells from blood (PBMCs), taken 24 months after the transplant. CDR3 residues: CASSAVMNTEAFF. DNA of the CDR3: TGTGCCAGCTCGGCGGTTATGAACACTGAAGCTTTCTTT.